This paragraph covers one T cell receptor beta chain sequence. The antigen remains unidentified. The primer mix had 60 Vbeta and 13 Jbeta primers. Some clones are missing from TCRdb's copy, which holds only in-frame ones; the method was immunoSEQ multiplex PCR. The sample lists about 130,000 clones; roughly 15% were seen once. This entry is derived from a study of cytomegalovirus exposure and HLA in healthy donors. Study results and caveats: Donors belonging to an Asian-associated ancestry cluster reportedly showed fewer N-insertions in productive TCRs than the roughly 700-donor mean, according to what a later analysis found. Later analysis found that TCR beta chains associated with HLA were more clonally expanded than other, equally common chains.

CDR1 and CDR2 (germline): MNHEY, SVGAGI. The CDR3 spans 16 residues. V gave up 3 bases and J gave up 2 bases, with 15 bases separating them. What was sequenced was PBMCs. The TCR comes from a female donor in good health and CMV-seropositive. This chain connects TRBV6-5 to TRBJ2-3, with D maybe TRBD2 (6 bases). The CDR3 spells CASSYLRAGITDTQYF. The CDR3 region has the DNA TGTGCCAGCAGTTATTTGCGGGCGGGGATCACAGATACGCAGTATTTT.